These T cell receptor beta chains were read from a single sample in a study of blood T cell repertoires in COVID-19. Measured with immunoSEQ multiplex PCR; TCRdb has only the in-frame clones, and not every one. The data show 340,000 or so clones, around 82% seen once. Input material: peripheral blood. The receptors come from a man between 25 and 39 years old with active or convalescent COVID-19. The CDR3 runs from the conserved cysteine through the conserved F or W. A D gene is named only where the DNA matches it firmly. Size tells how often a clone was seen (once, few, many) or the class of an expanded clone, and some rows leave it out.

>TRBV27|TRBJ2-7|-|TRBD2
TGTGCCAGCAGGACTGGGACTAGCGACGAGCAGTACTTC
CASRTGTSDEQYF
>TRBV28|TRBJ2-7|-|TRBD1
TGTGCCAGCCACGGACAGGGCTACGAGCAGTACTTC
CASHGQGYEQYF
>TRBV5-6|TRBJ2-2|-|TRBD2
TGTGCCAGCAGCAAACGACTAGCGGGAAACACCGGGGAGCTGTTTTTT
CASSKRLAGNTGELFF
>TRBV30|TRBJ1-1|once|TRBD1
TGTGCCTGGAGTCGAGACAGGGCGAACACTGAAGCTTTCTTT
CAWSRDRANTEAFF
>TRBV4-2|TRBJ2-7|once|TRBD2
TGTGCCAGCAGCGAGGGAGCGGGACTAGCGGGAGGGCGAGGGTCCTACGAGCAGTACTTC
CASSEGAGLAGGRGSYEQYF
>TRBV24-1|TRBJ2-6|-|-
TGTGCCACCAGTGGAGGCCGTGGGAGAGCTGGGGCCAACGTCCTGACTTTC
CATSGGRGRAGANVLTF
>TRBV25-1|TRBJ1-6|-|TRBD1
TGTGCCAGCACGGACAGGCCGGAAGGTTCACCCCTCCACTTT
CASTDRPEGSPLHF
>TRBV29-1|TRBJ2-1|-|TRBD1
TGCAGCGTTGATAACAGGGGAAATGAGCAGTTCTTC
CSVDNRGNEQFF
>TRBV20-1|TRBJ2-1|-|-
TGCAGTGCTAGTAGGGGGTCGAGTGAGCAGTTCTTC
CSASRGSSEQFF
>TRBV20-1|TRBJ1-1|-|-
TGCAGTCCCTCCACGGGCACTGAAGCTTTCTTT
CSPSTGTEAFF
>TRBV5-4|TRBJ2-7|once|TRBD2
TGTGCCAGCAGGCGGTGGCGGGAGGGCCAAAAGCAGTACTTC
CASRRWREGQKQYF
>TRBV30|TRBJ1-2|-|-
TGTGCCAGTGGCGGAGGTGGTGGCTACACCTTC
CASGGGGGYTF
>TRBV7-3|TRBJ2-1|-|-
TGTGCCAGCAGCTTAACTGGGCGGGGGCACTATCTCAATGAGCAGTTCTTC
CASSLTGRGHYLNEQFF
>TRBV7-6|TRBJ2-2|-|TRBD2
TGTGCCAGCGGGCCTAGCGGGGGAAGGACCGGGGAGCTGTTTTTT
CASGPSGGRTGELFF
>TRBV20-1|TRBJ2-3|-|TRBD2
TGCAGTGCTAGTCCATTCGGGGGGACCCTCACAGATACGCAGTATTTT
CSASPFGGTLTDTQYF
>TRBV27|TRBJ2-7|-|-
TGTGCCAGCAGTACCTCCGTCCCTCAGGGCTACGAGCAGTACTTC
CASSTSVPQGYEQYF
>TRBV11-2|TRBJ2-7|-|-
TGTGCCAGCAGTTGGGCCGGTCGGTCCGGGGACGAGCAGTACTTC
CASSWAGRSGDEQYF
>TRBV6-1|TRBJ1-2|-|TRBD1
TGTGCCAGCAGTGAAACAGGGGGCAGGTACTATGGCTACACCTTC
CASSETGGRYYGYTF
>TRBV6-5|TRBJ2-3|-|TRBD1
TGTGCCAGCAGAAGGGACAGCGTCACAGATACGCAGTATTTT
CASRRDSVTDTQYF
>TRBV27|TRBJ1-2|-|-
TGTGCCAGCAGTTTATCAACCGGGTATCCCCTTTCTGGCTACACCTTC
CASSLSTGYPLSGYTF
>TRBV4-3|TRBJ2-1|-|TRBD2
TGCGCCAGCAGCCAAGCGGCGGGAGGCAATGAGCAGTTCTTC
CASSQAAGGNEQFF
>TRBV7-8|TRBJ1-2|-|-
TGTGCCAGCAGCTTAGTAGCGGGGATGGGCGGCTACACCTTC
CASSLVAGMGGYTF
>TRBV6-5|TRBJ1-5|-|-
TGTGCCAGCAGTTACACCGGGACTGACCTGGAGCCCCAGCATTTT
CASSYTGTDLEPQHF
>TRBV30|TRBJ2-1|-|TRBD2
TGTGCCTGGAGTGTACTAGCGGGGGGAAAATACAATGAGCAGTTCTTC
CAWSVLAGGKYNEQFF
>TRBV28|TRBJ1-1|-|-
TGTGCCAGCAATTTTATGACAGGAATGAACACTGAAGCTTTCTTT
CASNFMTGMNTEAFF
>TRBV11-3|TRBJ1-2|-|-
TGTGCCAGCAGCTTTGGCCTCTATGGCTACACCTTC
CASSFGLYGYTF
>TRBV3-1/TRBV3-2|TRBJ2-1|-|TRBD2
TGTGCCAGCAGCCAAGAGAGGTTAGCGGGTTTCTCCTACAATGAGCAGTTCTTC
CASSQERLAGFSYNEQFF
>TRBV28|TRBJ2-1|-|TRBD2
TGTGCCAGCATAAGCCTACTAGCGGGAGGCAATGAGCAGTTCTTC
CASISLLAGGNEQFF
>TRBV5-1|TRBJ2-2|-|TRBD2
TGCGCCAGCAGCGGCCCTCCCGGGAGGGAGGAGTACACCGGGGAGCTGTTTTTT
CASSGPPGREEYTGELFF
>TRBV7-2|TRBJ2-1|-|TRBD1
TGTGCCAGCAGCTTATTTGGTTTGACGGGGACAGGATCATTCGATGAGCAGTTCTTC
CASSLFGLTGTGSFDEQFF
>TRBV19|TRBJ2-3|-|TRBD2
TGTGCCAGTAGCGAGCTAGCGGGGGGGAGGGCAGATACGCAGTATTTT
CASSELAGGRADTQYF
>TRBV14|TRBJ2-7|-|TRBD1
TGTGCCAGCAGCCAAGTCCAGGGGGCGTTTCCCTACGAGCAGTACTTC
CASSQVQGAFPYEQYF